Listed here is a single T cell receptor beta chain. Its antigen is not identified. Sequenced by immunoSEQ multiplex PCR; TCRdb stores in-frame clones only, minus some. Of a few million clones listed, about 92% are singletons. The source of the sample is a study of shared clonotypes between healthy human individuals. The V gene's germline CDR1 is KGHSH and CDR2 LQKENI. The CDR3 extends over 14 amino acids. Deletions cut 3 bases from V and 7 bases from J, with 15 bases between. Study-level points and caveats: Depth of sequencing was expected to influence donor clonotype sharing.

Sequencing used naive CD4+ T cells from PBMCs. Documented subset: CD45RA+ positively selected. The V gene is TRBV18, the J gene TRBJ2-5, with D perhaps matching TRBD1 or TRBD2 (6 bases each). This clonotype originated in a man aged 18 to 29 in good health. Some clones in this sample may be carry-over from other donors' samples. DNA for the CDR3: TGTGCCAGCTCACCGGTGGGGGGCTCTGTGACCCAGTACTTC. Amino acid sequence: CASSPVGGSVTQYF.